One sample yielded the 30 T cell receptor beta chains listed below, sequenced in a study of T cell responses to AZD1222 COVID-19 vaccine. Assay: immunoSEQ multiplex PCR; the TCRdb copy retains only in-frame clones and omits some. The sample comprises about 79,000 clones, roughly nine tenths of which are singletons, and about 28% rests with the top ten. Sequencing was performed on peripheral blood, taken 28 days after the second AZD1222 dose. The receptors here all came from an adult who received the AZD1222 COVID-19 vaccine.

J is TRBJ2-7 and V is TRBV4-2, with D unresolved. The CDR3 sequence is 15 residues long. V was clipped by 1 base and J by 1 base, with 11 bases between them. Germline assignment: CDR1 LGHNA and CDR2 YNFKEQ. CDR3 loop: CASSQGLVPSYEQYF. The CDR3 DNA sequence: TGTGCCAGCAGCCAAGGGCTAGTTCCATCCTACGAGCAGTACTTC.

The genes are TRBV11-3 and TRBJ1-1; no reliable D call. The CDR3 sequence is 13 residues long. Looked up from germline, CDR1 is SGHNT and CDR2 is YENEEA. The ends were cut back, 6 bases at V and 1 base at J, with 9 bases in the middle. CDR3 DNA: TGTGCCAGCAGTCCCGGACGGAACACTGAAGCTTTCTTT. Protein product: CASSPGRNTEAFF.

The chain has TRBV12-3 or TRBV12-4 and TRBJ2-1, with TRBD2 identical over 8 bases. J lost 4 bases, V lost 10 bases, and 6 bases had no gene match. CDR3 size: 13 residues. Here the CDR3 DNA reads TGTGCCACTCGGGAGGGCCGATACAATGAGCAGTTCTTC. Translated: CATREGRYNEQFF.

The V call is TRBV5-1, the J call TRBJ2-5; a possible D gene is TRBD2 (5 bases). Per germline, CDR1 SGHRS and CDR2 YFSETQ. The CDR3 is made up of 17 amino acids. Trimming removed 0 bases at V and 5 bases at J, with 20 bases between. The CDR3, as DNA: TGCGCCAGCAGCTTGGGCAACGCAGGCGGGTTAATGGAGACCCAGTACTTC. Translation gives CASSLGNAGGLMETQYF.

Here the CDR3 DNA reads TGTGCCAGCAGCCAAGATCACGAGCCGCAAACCGAATACGAGCAGTACTTC. Translating gives CASSQDHEPQTEYEQYF. This chain joins TRBV14 and TRBJ2-7; D unresolved. V shed 0 bases and J shed 4 bases, with 19 bases lying between them. Germline V CDR1 and CDR2: SGHDN, FVKESK. There are 17 residues in the CDR3.

The chain carries TRBV7-9 and TRBJ1-6; D not certain. The ends were cut back, 5 bases at V and 9 bases at J, with 14 bases in the middle. The CDR3 length is 14 residues. Germline V gene lookup returns CDR1 SEHNR and CDR2 FQNEAQ (reference sequence). The CDR3 nucleotides read TGTGCCAGCAGCCCCGACGGCCGGTCTTCACCCCTCCACTTT. Translating gives CASSPDGRSSPLHF.

J is TRBJ2-7 and V is TRBV15; no reliable D call. V lost 3 bases and J lost 2, with 8 bases in between. This CDR3 has 13 amino acids. Germline loops: CDR1 LNHNV, CDR2 YYDKDF (reference sequence). Written as DNA, the CDR3 is TGTGCCACCAGCAGGGACCTCGCCTACGAGCAGTACTTC. Translating gives CATSRDLAYEQYF.

The chain combines TRBV2 with TRBJ2-5; D is unresolved. Germline-derived CDR1 and CDR2 are SNHLY and FYNNEI. The V end was cut by 2 bases, the J end by 4 bases, with 8 bases between. The CDR3 sequence is 13 residues long. CDR3 nucleotides: TGTGCCAGCAGTGAATGGGGTGTAGAGACCCAGTACTTC. Protein product: CASSEWGVETQYF. Filled out from reference TRBV2 and TRBJ2-5, the complete variable domain reads EPEVTQTPSHQVTQMGQEVILRCVPISNHLYFYWYRQILGQKVEFLVSFYNNEISEKSEIFDDQFSVERPDGSNFTLKIRSTKLEDSAMYFCASSEWGVETQYFGPGTRLLVL.

This clone was counted at least ten times. The V gene is TRBV9, the J gene TRBJ1-3; D is unresolved. V was trimmed by 3 bases and J by 0 bases, leaving 4 bases between them. CDR1 is SGDLS, CDR2 YYNGEE, per germline. The CDR3 has 13 residues. The CDR3 is CASSGLSGNTIYF. Written as DNA, the CDR3 is TGTGCCAGCAGCGGTCTCTCTGGAAACACCATATATTTT. Combining the CDR3 with reference TRBV9 and TRBJ1-3 gives the whole variable domain DSGVTQTPKHLITATGQRVTLRCSPRSGDLSVYWYQQSLDQGLQFLIQYYNGEERAKGNILERFSAQQFPDLHSELNLSSLELGDSALYFCASSGLSGNTIYFGEGSWLTVV.

The V and J genes are TRBV7-2 and TRBJ2-7; D is unclear. The length of the CDR3 is 12 residues. CDR1 and CDR2 from the germline V gene are SGHTA and FQGNSA. Between the trimmed V and J ends, which lost 3 bases and 7 bases, there was a span of 10 bases. This CDR3 is CASSLYLGEQYF. The CDR3 nucleotides are TGTGCCAGCAGCTTGTATTTGGGGGAGCAGTACTTC.

The V and J genes are TRBV5-1 and TRBJ1-1; 7 nucleotides line up with TRBD1. J was trimmed by 6 bases and V by 0 bases; bases with no gene match: 2. The CDR3 contains 13 residues. Germline V gives CDR1 SGHRS, CDR2 YFSETQ. Here the CDR3 reads CASSLGQGAEAFF. The CDR3 DNA reads as TGCGCCAGCAGCTTGGGGCAGGGGGCTGAAGCTTTCTTT.

This clone is a singleton in its sample. The chain has TRBV5-4 and TRBJ2-1; the D gene is possibly TRBD1 (5 bases). The CDR3 runs to 15 residues. Between the trimmed V and J ends, which lost 0 bases and 4 bases, there was a span of 11 bases. Per the germline V gene, CDR1 is SGHNT and CDR2 is YYREEE (reference sequence). CDR3: CASSLVGHVYNEQFF. In DNA, the CDR3 is TGTGCCAGCAGCTTGGTGGGGCACGTATACAATGAGCAGTTCTTC.

This clone was recorded once. This chain links TRBV3-1 (or the pseudogene TRBV3-2) with TRBJ1-4, with TRBD1 as a possible D gene (6 bases). Per germline, CDR1 LGHDT and CDR2 YNNKEL (reference sequence). V was shortened by 4 bases and J by 11 bases, with 11 bases between the two germline ends. This CDR3 has 12 amino acids. Here the CDR3 DNA reads TGTGCCAGCAGCCCGCTTAGGGGGAAACTGTTTTTT. This translates into CASSPLRGKLFF.

The J gene is TRBJ2-1, the V gene TRBV30; 7 positions agree with TRBD2. CDR1 GTSNPN and CDR2 SVGIG come from the germline V gene (reference sequence). The V segment lost 0 bases and the J segment 6 bases; nucleotides outside the gene matches: 8. The length of the CDR3 is 15 residues. CDR3 sequence (DNA): TGTGCCTGGAGTGTCGACTTTCGCGGGAGCAATGAGCAGTTCTTC. Translating it yields CAWSVDFRGSNEQFF. Full variable domain (rest looked up from reference TRBV30 and TRBJ2-1): SQTIHQWPATLVQPVGSPLSLECTVEGTSNPNLYWYRQAAGRGLQLLFYSVGIGQISSEVPQNLSASRPQDRQFILSSKKLLLSDSGFYLCAWSVDFRGSNEQFFGPGTRLTVL.

The chain uses TRBV29-1 and TRBJ2-3; no firm D call. Per the germline V gene, CDR1 is SQVTM and CDR2 is ANQGSEA. The germline V and J ends were trimmed by 4 bases and 5 bases, with 4 bases remaining between them. CDR3 size: 10 residues. The chain's CDR3 is CSVVRDTQYF. CDR3 bases: TGCAGCGTTGTACGAGATACGCAGTATTTT.

The chain combines TRBV11-1 with TRBJ2-7; TRBD2 matches 7 bases. The CDR3 spans 14 residues. From germline, CDR1 is SGHAT and CDR2 FQDESV (reference sequence). After removal of 2 bases from V and 3 bases from J, the junction contained 4 bases not matched to a gene. The CDR3 sequence is CASSLLERDYEQYF. The CDR3, as DNA: TGTGCCAGCAGCTTACTGGAGCGGGACTACGAGCAGTACTTC.

Written as DNA, the CDR3 is TGTGCCAGCTCACCATCAAGCAACTCTGGAAACACCATATATTTT. Its protein product is CASSPSSNSGNTIYF. This chain connects TRBV18 to TRBJ1-3; the D is unclear. This CDR3 comprises 15 residues. Germline assignment: CDR1 KGHSH and CDR2 LQKENI. The V end lost 2 bases, the J end lost 0 bases, and 8 bases lay between the germline ends.

This rearrangement joins TRBV19 to TRBJ1-5; D perhaps matches TRBD1 (5 bases). The CDR3 length is 12 residues. Germline CDR1 and CDR2: LNHDA and SQIVND (reference sequence). Between the trimmed V and J ends, which lost 10 bases and 3 bases, there was a span of 10 bases. CDR3 protein: CATAGPNQPQHF. The CDR3 DNA is TGTGCCACCGCAGGGCCCAATCAGCCCCAGCATTTT.

This chain joins TRBV12-3 or TRBV12-4 and TRBJ1-1, with D possibly TRBD1 on 5 matching bases. V was pared by 4 bases and J by 8 bases, with 14 bases between. The CDR3 covers 13 residues. This CDR3 is CASSWDGIREAFF. For the CDR3, the DNA is TGTGCCAGCAGTTGGGACGGGATAAGAGAAGCTTTCTTT.

The rearrangement links TRBV28 to TRBJ1-5; D unresolved. Trimming shortened V by 4 bases and J by 0 bases, and 13 bases separated the two germline ends. The CDR3 length is 16 residues. CDR1 is MDHEN and CDR2 is SYDVKM in the germline V gene. The CDR3 DNA is TGTGCCAGCAGTTCGATTAGTCAAAATAGCAATCAGCCCCAGCATTTT. Translation: CASSSISQNSNQPQHF.

In this sample, this clone turned up once. This rearrangement joins TRBV6-5 to TRBJ2-3; D ambiguous. V gave up 2 bases and J gave up 1 base, with 10 bases separating them. The length of the CDR3 is 15 residues. CDR1 and CDR2 (germline): MNHEY, SVGAGI. Here the CDR3 DNA reads TGTGCCAGCAGTTACCGGCCACCCGGCACAGATACGCAGTATTTT. Its protein is CASSYRPPGTDTQYF.

This rearrangement joins TRBV3-1 (or the pseudogene TRBV3-2) to TRBJ2-7; 12 bases fit TRBD2. This CDR3 is 14 amino acids long. Germline V gene data show CDR1 as LGHDT and CDR2 as YNNKEL (reference sequence). V shed 4 bases and J 7 bases; nucleotides not matched to a gene: 5. The CDR3 DNA sequence: TGTGCCAGCAGCCCTGGACTAGCGGGAAAAGAGCAGTACTTC. Residues: CASSPGLAGKEQYF.

V is TRBV5-6 and J is TRBJ2-5, with D possibly TRBD1 on 7 matching bases. The germline CDR1 and CDR2 sequences are SGHDT and YYEEEE. The CDR3 sequence is 15 residues long. Trimming stripped 2 bases from V and 4 bases from J, with 15 bases between. The CDR3 region is CASSLQGTAGETQYF. In nucleotides, the CDR3 is TGTGCCAGCAGCTTACAAGGGACAGCGGGAGAGACCCAGTACTTC. The entire variable domain, with the rest obtained from reference TRBV5-6 and TRBJ2-5, is as follows: DAGVTQSPTHLIKTRGQQVTLRCSPKSGHDTVSWYQQALGQGPQFIFQYYEEEERQRGNFPDRFSGHQFPNYSSELNVNALLLGDSALYLCASSLQGTAGETQYFGPGTRLLVL.

The chain's CDR3 is CASTSAAGGYEQYF. The CDR3 bases are TGTGCCAGCACCAGTGCAGCGGGAGGCTACGAGCAGTACTTC. The chain recombines TRBV6-5 with TRBJ2-7; TRBD2 aligns across 9 bases. Germline V gene lookup returns CDR1 MNHEY and CDR2 SVGAGI. This CDR3 is built from 14 residues. J lost 3 bases, V lost 7 bases, and 7 bases had no gene match.

V and J are TRBV5-1 and TRBJ1-6; D is perhaps TRBD1 (6 bases). V lost 4 bases to trimming and J lost 8 bases, with 13 bases between them. CDR3 length equals 14 residues. The germline V gene encodes CDR1 SGHRS and CDR2 YFSETQ. The CDR3 loop is CASSPSGADSPLHF. DNA for the CDR3: TGCGCCAGCAGCCCCTCGGGGGCCGATTCACCCCTCCACTTT.

The V call is TRBV7-7, the J call TRBJ2-3, with D perhaps TRBD1 or TRBD2 (5 bases each). The CDR3 extends over 15 amino acids. Germline CDR1 SSHAT, CDR2 FNYEAQ (reference sequence). Trimming shortened V by 5 bases and J by 0 bases, and 12 bases separated the two germline ends. The CDR3 region is CASSPGRGSTDTQYF. In DNA, the CDR3 is TGTGCCAGCAGCCCAGGACGGGGCAGCACAGATACGCAGTATTTT. The full variable domain, rest sourced from reference TRBV7-7 and TRBJ2-3, is GAGVSQSPRYKVTKRGQDVTLRCDPISSHATLYWYQQALGQGPEFLTYFNYEAQPDKSGLPSDRFSAERPEGSISTLTIQRTEQRDSAMYRCASSPGRGSTDTQYFGPGTRLTVL.

The chain combines TRBV10-1 with TRBJ2-7; TRBD1 agrees at 7 bases. J was trimmed by 0 bases and V by 5 bases; bases with no gene match: 4. The CDR3 is 14 amino acids. CDR1 is WNHNN, CDR2 SYGVQD, per germline (reference sequence). The CDR3: CASSPGTASYEQYF. In nucleotides, the CDR3 is TGCGCCAGCAGTCCCGGGACAGCCTCCTACGAGCAGTACTTC.

This clone is judged medium-sized. The chain employs TRBV18 and TRBJ1-5; no definite D call. The germline gives CDR1 KGHSH, CDR2 LQKENI. The CDR3 totals 13 residues. Between the trimmed V and J ends, which lost 5 bases and 7 bases, there was a span of 12 bases. CDR3 sequence reads: CASSSAEEQPQHF. In DNA form, the CDR3 reads TGTGCCAGCTCATCGGCGGAGGAACAGCCCCAGCATTTT.

The CDR3, as DNA: TGTGCCAGCAGCTTAGTTACGGGGGCTTATGGAAACACCATATATTTT. Translation: CASSLVTGAYGNTIYF. The chain recombines TRBV7-2 with TRBJ1-3; possibly TRBD1 for D (6 bases). The V end was cut by 1 base, the J end by 3 bases, with 13 bases between. CDR1 is SGHTA and CDR2 is FQGNSA in the germline V gene. The CDR3 sequence is 16 residues long.

This clone was observed once. The chain links TRBV19 to TRBJ1-5; D is possibly TRBD1 (6 bases). Germline V lookup: CDR1 LNHDA, CDR2 SQIVND (reference sequence). The V end was cut by 6 bases, the J end by 7 bases, with 16 bases between. The CDR3 length is 14 residues. For the CDR3, the DNA is TGTGCCAGTAGCCCCGAGGGGGGGGACCAGCCCCAGCATTTT. It specifies CASSPEGGDQPQHF.